This TCR beta chain was sequenced for a study of cytomegalovirus exposure and HLA in healthy donors. Turning to the study itself: A previous analysis identified 117 million unique TCR beta sequences derived from around 200 million T cells.

This CDR3 has 17 residues. The V gene's germline CDR1 is SGHRS and CDR2 YFSETQ. The V end lost 0 bases, the J end lost 3 bases, and 15 bases lay between the germline ends. PCR amplification relied on 60 Vbeta primers (plus 13 Jbeta primers). The table came from immunoSEQ multiplex PCR; TCRdb's copy has only in-frame clones and leaves some out. The sample includes about 99,000 clones, about 80% of them seen just once. Regarding this clone: Its antigen is undetermined.

Study-level findings and limits: TCR beta V- and J-gene trimming, according to a later analysis, was linked to a missense DCLRE1C variant. Some TCR beta chains (around 160 of them) were listed as cytomegalovirus-associated. A highly shared variant cluster was judged a likely technical artifact.

Sequencing was done on a sample of PBMCs. The V call is TRBV5-1, the J call TRBJ2-2; D is perhaps TRBD2 (5 bases). This receptor was obtained from a woman between 40 and 55 years old in good health and CMV-seronegative. CDR3 bases: TGCGCCAGCAGCTTGGCCAACCCGTCGGGGTACACCGGGGAGCTGTTTTTT. It is translated as CASSLANPSGYTGELFF.